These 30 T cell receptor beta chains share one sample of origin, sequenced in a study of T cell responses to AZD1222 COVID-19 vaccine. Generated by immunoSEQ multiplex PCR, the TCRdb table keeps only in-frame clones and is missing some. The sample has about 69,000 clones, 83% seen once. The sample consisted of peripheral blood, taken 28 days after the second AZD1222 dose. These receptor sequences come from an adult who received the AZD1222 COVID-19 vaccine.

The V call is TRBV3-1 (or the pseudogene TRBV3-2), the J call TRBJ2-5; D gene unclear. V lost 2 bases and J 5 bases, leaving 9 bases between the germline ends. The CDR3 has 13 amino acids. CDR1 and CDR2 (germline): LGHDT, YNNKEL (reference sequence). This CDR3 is CASSQILTETQYF. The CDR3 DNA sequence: TGTGCCAGCAGCCAAATTCTTACGGAGACCCAGTACTTC.

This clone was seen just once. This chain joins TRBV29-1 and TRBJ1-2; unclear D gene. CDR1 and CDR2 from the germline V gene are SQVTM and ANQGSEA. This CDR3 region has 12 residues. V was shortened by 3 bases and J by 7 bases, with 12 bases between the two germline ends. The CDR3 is CSVDSGTGGYTF. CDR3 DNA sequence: TGCAGCGTTGATTCTGGAACGGGTGGCTACACCTTC.

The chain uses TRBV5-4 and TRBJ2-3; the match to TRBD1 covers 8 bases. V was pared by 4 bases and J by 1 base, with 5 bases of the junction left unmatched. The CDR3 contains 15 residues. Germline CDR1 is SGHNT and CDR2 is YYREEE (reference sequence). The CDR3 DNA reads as TGTGCCAGCAGCACAGGACAGGGCGGCACAGATACGCAGTATTTT. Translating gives CASSTGQGGTDTQYF.

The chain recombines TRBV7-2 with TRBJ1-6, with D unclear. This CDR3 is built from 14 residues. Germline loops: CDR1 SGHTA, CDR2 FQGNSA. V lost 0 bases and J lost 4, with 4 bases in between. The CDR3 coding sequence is TGTGCCAGCAGCTTAGCGGTTTATAATTCACCCCTCCACTTT. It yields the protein CASSLAVYNSPLHF.

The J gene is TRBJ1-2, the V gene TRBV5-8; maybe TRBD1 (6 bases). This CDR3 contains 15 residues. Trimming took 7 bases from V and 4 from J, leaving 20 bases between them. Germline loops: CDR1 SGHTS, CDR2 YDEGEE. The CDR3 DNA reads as TGTGCCAGCCAAACCCAGGGGCGGCAGGGCTATGGCTACACCTTC. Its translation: CASQTQGRQGYGYTF. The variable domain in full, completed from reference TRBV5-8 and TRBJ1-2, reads EAGVTQSPTHLIKTRGQQATLRCSPISGHTSVYWYQQALGLGLQFLLWYDEGEERNRGNFPPRFSGRQFPNYSSELNVNALELEDSALYLCASQTQGRQGYGYTFGSGTRLTVV.

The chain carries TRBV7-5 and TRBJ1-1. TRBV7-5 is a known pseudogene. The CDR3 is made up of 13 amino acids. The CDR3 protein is CVRSLGVDTEAFF. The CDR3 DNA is TGTGTCAGAAGCTTAGGGGTCGACACTGAAGCTTTCTTT.

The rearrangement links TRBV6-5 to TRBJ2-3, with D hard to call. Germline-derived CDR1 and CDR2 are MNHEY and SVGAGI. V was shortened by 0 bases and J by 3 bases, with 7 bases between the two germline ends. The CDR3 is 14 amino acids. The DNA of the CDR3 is TGTGCCAGCAGTTACTCAACAGAGACAGATACGCAGTATTTT. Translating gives CASSYSTETDTQYF.

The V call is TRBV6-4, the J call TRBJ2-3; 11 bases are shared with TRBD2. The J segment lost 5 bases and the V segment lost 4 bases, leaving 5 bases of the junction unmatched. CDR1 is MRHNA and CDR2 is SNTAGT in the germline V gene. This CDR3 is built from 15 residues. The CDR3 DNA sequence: TGTGCCAGCAGTGGGGTAGCGGGGGGGCAAGATACGCAGTATTTT. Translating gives CASSGVAGGQDTQYF.

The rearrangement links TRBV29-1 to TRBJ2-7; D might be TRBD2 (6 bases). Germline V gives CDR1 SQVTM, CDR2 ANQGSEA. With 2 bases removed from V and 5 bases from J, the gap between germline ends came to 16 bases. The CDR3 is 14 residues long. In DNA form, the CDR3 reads TGCAGCGTTGAACGTACGGGAGCGGACAACGAGCAGTACTTC. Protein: CSVERTGADNEQYF.

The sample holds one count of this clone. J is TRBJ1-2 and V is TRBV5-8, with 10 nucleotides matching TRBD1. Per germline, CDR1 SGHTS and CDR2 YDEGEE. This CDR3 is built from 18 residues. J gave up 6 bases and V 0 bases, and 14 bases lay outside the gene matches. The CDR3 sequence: CASSLADRGRFVSDGYTF. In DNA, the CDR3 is TGTGCCAGCAGCTTGGCCGACAGGGGGCGGTTCGTCTCGGATGGCTACACCTTC.

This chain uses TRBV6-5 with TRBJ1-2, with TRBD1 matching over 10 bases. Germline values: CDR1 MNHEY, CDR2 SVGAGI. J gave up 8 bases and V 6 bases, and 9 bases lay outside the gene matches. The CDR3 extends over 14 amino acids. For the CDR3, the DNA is TGTGCCAGCAGCGTACTGGGACAGGGGAGCGGCTACACCTTC. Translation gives CASSVLGQGSGYTF.

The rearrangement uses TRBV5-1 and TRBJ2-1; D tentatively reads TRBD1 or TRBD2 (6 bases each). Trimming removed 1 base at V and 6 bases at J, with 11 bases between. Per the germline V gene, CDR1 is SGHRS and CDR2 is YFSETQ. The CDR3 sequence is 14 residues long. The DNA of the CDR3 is TGCGCCAGCAGCTTGCAACAGGGAGGCAATGAGCAGTTCTTC. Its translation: CASSLQQGGNEQFF.

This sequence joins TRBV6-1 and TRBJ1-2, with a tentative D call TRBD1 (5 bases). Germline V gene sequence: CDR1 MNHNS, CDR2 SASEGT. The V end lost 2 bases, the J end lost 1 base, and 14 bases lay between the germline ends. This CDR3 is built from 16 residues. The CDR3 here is CASSEFGGEVNYGYTF. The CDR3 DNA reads TGTGCCAGCAGTGAATTTGGGGGGGAAGTTAACTATGGCTACACCTTC.

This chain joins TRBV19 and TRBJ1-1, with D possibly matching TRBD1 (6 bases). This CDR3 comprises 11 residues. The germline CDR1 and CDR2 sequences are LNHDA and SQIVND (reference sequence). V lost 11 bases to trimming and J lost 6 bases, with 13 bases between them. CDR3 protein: CARGAWAEAFF. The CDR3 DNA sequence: TGTGCCCGGGGGGCTTGGGCTGAAGCTTTCTTT.

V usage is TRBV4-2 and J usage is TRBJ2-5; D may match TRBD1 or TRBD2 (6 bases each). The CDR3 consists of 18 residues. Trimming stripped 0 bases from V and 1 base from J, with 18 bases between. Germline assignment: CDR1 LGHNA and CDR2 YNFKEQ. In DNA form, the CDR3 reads TGTGCCAGCAGCCAAGATCGGAGGGGGACTGGGACCCAAGAGACCCAGTACTTC. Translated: CASSQDRRGTGTQETQYF.

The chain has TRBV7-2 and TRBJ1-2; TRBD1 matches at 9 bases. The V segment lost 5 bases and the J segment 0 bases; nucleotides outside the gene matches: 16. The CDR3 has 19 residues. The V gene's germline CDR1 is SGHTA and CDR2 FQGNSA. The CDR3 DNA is TGTGCCAGCAGCGCCGGGACAGGGTTGGGGGTTGGGACTAACTATGGCTACACCTTC. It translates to CASSAGTGLGVGTNYGYTF.

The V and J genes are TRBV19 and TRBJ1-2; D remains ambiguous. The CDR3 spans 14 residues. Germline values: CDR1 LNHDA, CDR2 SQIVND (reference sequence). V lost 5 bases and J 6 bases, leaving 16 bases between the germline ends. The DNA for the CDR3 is TGTGCCAGTAGTGGGAGTGGGGTCGGTAATGGCTACACCTTC. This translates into CASSGSGVGNGYTF.

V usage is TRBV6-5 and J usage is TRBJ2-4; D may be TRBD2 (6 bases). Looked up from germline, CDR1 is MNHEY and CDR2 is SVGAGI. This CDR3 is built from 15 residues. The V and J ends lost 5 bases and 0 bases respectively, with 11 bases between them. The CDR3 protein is CASSNGGVAKNIQYF. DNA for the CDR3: TGTGCCAGCAGTAACGGGGGAGTAGCCAAAAACATTCAGTACTTC.

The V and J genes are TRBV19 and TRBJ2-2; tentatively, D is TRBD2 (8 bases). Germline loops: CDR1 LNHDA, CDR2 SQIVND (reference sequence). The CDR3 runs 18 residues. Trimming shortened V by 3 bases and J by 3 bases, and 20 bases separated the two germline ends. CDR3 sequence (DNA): TGTGCCAGTAGTATGGAGGGGGCAGCGGGAGATCACACCGGGGAGCTGTTTTTT. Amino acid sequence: CASSMEGAAGDHTGELFF. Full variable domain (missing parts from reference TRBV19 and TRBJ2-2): DGGITQSPKYLFRKEGQNVTLSCEQNLNHDAMYWYRQDPGQGLRLIYYSQIVNDFQKGDIAEGYSVSREKKESFPLTVTSAQKNPTAFYLCASSMEGAAGDHTGELFFGEGSRLTVL.

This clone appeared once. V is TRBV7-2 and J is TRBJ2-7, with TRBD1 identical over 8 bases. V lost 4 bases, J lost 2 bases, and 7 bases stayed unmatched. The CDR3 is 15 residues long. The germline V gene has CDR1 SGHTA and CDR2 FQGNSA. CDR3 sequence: CASSWGQALAYEQYF. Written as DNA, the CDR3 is TGTGCCAGCAGCTGGGGACAGGCCTTGGCCTACGAGCAGTACTTC.

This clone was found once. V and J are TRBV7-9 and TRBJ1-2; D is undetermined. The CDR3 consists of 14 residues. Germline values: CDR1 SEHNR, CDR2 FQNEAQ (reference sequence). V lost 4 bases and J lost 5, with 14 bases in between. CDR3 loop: CASSYVGEQYGYTF. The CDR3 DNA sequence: TGTGCCAGCAGCTACGTGGGAGAGCAATATGGCTACACCTTC.

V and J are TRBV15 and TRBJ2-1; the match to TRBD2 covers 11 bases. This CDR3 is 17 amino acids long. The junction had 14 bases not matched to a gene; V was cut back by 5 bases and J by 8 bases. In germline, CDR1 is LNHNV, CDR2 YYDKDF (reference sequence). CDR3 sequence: CATSLGTYSGRDDEQFF. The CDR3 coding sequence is TGTGCCACCAGCCTAGGCACGTATAGCGGGAGGGATGATGAGCAGTTCTTC.

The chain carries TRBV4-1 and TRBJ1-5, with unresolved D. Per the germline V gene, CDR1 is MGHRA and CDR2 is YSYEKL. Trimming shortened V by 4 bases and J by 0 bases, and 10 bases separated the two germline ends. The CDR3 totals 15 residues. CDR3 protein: CASSLGLFSNQPQHF. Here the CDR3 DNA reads TGCGCCAGCAGCCTAGGACTATTTAGCAATCAGCCCCAGCATTTT.

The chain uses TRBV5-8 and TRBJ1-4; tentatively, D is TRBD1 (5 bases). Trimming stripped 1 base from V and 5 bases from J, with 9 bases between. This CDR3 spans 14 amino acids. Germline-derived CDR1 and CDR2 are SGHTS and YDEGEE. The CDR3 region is CASSLLGQNEKLFF. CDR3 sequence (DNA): TGTGCCAGCAGCTTGCTGGGGCAGAATGAAAAACTGTTTTTT.

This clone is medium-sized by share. The CDR3 DNA is TGTGCCAGCAGCTCGACGTCCGGGGAGCTGTTTTTT. This gives the protein CASSSTSGELFF. The chain uses TRBV5-6 and TRBJ2-2, with D hard to call. The CDR3 is 12 amino acids. The V and J ends lost 3 bases and 6 bases respectively, with 6 bases between them. CDR1 and CDR2 from the germline V gene are SGHDT and YYEEEE.

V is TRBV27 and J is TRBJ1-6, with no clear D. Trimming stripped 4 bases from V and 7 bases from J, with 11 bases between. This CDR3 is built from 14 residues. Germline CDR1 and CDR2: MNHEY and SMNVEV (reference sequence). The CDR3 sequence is CASSSIGGNSPLHF. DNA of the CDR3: TGTGCCAGCAGTTCAATAGGAGGGAATTCACCCCTCCACTTT.

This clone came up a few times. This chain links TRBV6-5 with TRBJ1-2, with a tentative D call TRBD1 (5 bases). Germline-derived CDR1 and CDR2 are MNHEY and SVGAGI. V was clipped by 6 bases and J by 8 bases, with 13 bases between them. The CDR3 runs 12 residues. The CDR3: CASRATVSGYTF. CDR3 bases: TGTGCCAGCAGGGCGACAGTCTCAGGCTACACCTTC.

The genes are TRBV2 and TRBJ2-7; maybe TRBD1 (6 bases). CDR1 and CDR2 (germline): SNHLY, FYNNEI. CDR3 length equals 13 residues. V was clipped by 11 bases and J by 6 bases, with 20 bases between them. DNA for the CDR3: TGTGCCGCCGCACCAAGGGGGATCGTCGAGCAGTACTTC. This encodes CAAAPRGIVEQYF. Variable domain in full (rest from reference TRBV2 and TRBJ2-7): EPEVTQTPSHQVTQMGQEVILRCVPISNHLYFYWYRQILGQKVEFLVSFYNNEISEKSEIFDDQFSVERPDGSNFTLKIRSTKLEDSAMYFCAAAPRGIVEQYFGPGTRLTVT.

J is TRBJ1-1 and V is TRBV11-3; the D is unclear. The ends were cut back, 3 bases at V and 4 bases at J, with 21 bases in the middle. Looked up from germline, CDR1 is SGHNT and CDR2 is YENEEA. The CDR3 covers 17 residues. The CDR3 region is CASSLGLPGSDSTEAFF. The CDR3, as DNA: TGTGCCAGCAGCTTGGGTCTGCCCGGGAGTGATAGCACTGAAGCTTTCTTT.

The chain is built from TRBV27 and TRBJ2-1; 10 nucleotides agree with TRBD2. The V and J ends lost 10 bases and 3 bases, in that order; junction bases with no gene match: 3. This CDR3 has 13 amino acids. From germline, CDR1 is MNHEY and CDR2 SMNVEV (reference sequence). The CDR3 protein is CATSGSGYNEQFF. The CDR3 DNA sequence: TGTGCCACTAGCGGGAGCGGCTACAATGAGCAGTTCTTC.